This T cell receptor beta chain was obtained from a study of molecular identifiers for immune sequencing clone quantification. In TCRdb, the PCR reads were re-called with MiXCR into one record per CDR3 protein. Of about 36,000 distinct CDR3 sequences listed, 18% are singletons. CD8+CD4-CCR7+CD45RA+ cells were sorted as naive CD8 T cells. CDR3 length: 15 amino acids. CDR1 is SGHRS, CDR2 YFSETQ, per germline. J was trimmed by 2 bases and V by 0 bases; bases with no gene match: 5. By share of the sample, this clonotype is medium-sized. This chain joins TRBV5-1 and TRBJ2-7, with 7 bases lining up with TRBD1. Sequencing used naive CD8+ T cells from blood, with Jurkat cell RNA spiked in. Stated subset: FACS-sorted CD8+CD4-CCR7+CD45RA+ naive T cells. This TCR was sampled from a human donor in good health. Some libraries in this study had Jurkat cell RNA spiked in. In DNA form, the CDR3 reads TGCGCCAGCAGCTTGGCCAGGGACAGCACCTACGAGCAGTACTTC. This gives the protein CASSLARDSTYEQYF. The full variable domain, completed using reference TRBV5-1 and TRBJ2-7, is KAGVTQTPRYLIKTRGQQVTLSCSPISGHRSVSWYQQTPGQGLQFLFEYFSETQRNKGNFPGRFSGRQFSNSRSEMNVSTLELGDSALYLCASSLARDSTYEQYFGPGTRLTVT.